Presented here are 20 T cell receptor beta chains from one specimen sequenced in a study of vaccination and CD4 T cells after COVID-19 (dated by TCRdb to between 2022 and 2023). The sample's treatment or condition label, decoded: roughly nine-day PBMC culture with coronavirus spike peptide pools or control peptides (ViraFEST assay). No antigen has been identified for these receptors. Libraries were made using PCR. The sample was run on an Illumina iSeq 100. TCR sequencing of DNA from cultured CD4+ T cells used the Oncomine TCR Beta short-read assay at the Johns Hopkins FTIC core. TCRdb took the public reads, trimmed them with fastp at Q25, ran MiXCR for clone calling and kept in-frame beta chains. Here each entry gathers all rows of one CDR3 protein and keeps the most common genes and DNA. The sample records approximately 21,000 distinct CDR3 sequences, 47% of which are singletons. The top ten clonotypes cover 13% of the sample.

Sequencing input: cultured CD4+ T cells from blood. The receptors shown here come from a human donor with COVID-19.

The V gene is TRBV6-1, the J gene TRBJ1-5; D is perhaps TRBD1 (6 bases). Trimming removed 5 bases at V and 13 bases at J, with 27 bases between. CDR3 length: 16 residues. The germline V gene has CDR1 MNHNS and CDR2 SASEGT. As DNA, the CDR3 is TGTGCCAGCAGTCGACACATCTTGACAGGCCGCGAGTTGCAGCATTTT. This codes for CASSRHILTGRELQHF.

The chain links TRBV10-3 to TRBJ2-4; 7 nucleotides line up with TRBD1. This CDR3 contains 16 residues. Trimming cost V 3 bases and J 3 bases; bases outside gene matches: 8. The germline gives CDR1 ENHRY, CDR2 SYGVKD. The CDR3: CAISDRTGVGKNIQYF. The CDR3 DNA reads as TGTGCCATCAGTGACCGTACAGGGGTCGGCAAAAACATTCAGTACTTC.

A few counts support this clonotype. The CDR3 bases are TGTGCCAGCAGCACCGGACAGGAGGTGACTGAAGCTTTCTTT. Translation gives CASSTGQEVTEAFF. The chain has TRBV7-3 and TRBJ1-1; 7 positions match TRBD1. Germline loops: CDR1 SGHTA, CDR2 FQGTGA. V shed 5 bases and J 5 bases; nucleotides not matched to a gene: 8. CDR3 length: 14 residues.

The chain combines TRBV2 with TRBJ1-5; D possibly corresponds to TRBD1 (5 bases). The CDR3 runs 17 residues. The germline CDR1 and CDR2 sequences are SNHLY and FYNNEI. V was shortened by 4 bases and J by 2 bases, with 18 bases between the two germline ends. CDR3 sequence reads: CASSAQGLKSGNQPQHF. The CDR3 DNA sequence: TGTGCCAGCAGTGCCCAGGGCCTCAAATCGGGCAATCAGCCCCAGCATTTT.

This clonotype turned up a few times. This rearrangement joins TRBV11-1 to TRBJ2-5; perhaps TRBD2 as D (6 bases). In germline, CDR1 is SGHAT, CDR2 FQDESV (reference sequence). The CDR3 loop spans 17 amino acids. The V end lost 3 bases, the J end lost 5 bases, and 22 bases lay between the germline ends. CDR3 coding DNA: TGTGCCAGCAGCTTTTCTATGGGCGGGATTCGTAAGGAGACCCAGTACTTC. Translating it yields CASSFSMGGIRKETQYF.

This rearrangement joins TRBV7-2 to TRBJ2-7; D is tentatively TRBD1 or TRBD2 (6 bases each). Germline V gene data show CDR1 as SGHTA and CDR2 as FQGNSA. The CDR3 is 14 amino acids. Trimming removed 6 bases from V and 6 bases from J, with 18 bases in between. The CDR3 reads CASSSAPEGVEQYF. CDR3 DNA: TGTGCCAGCAGTTCGGCCCCGGAGGGGGTCGAGCAGTACTTC.

In this sample, this clonotype turned up a few times. The gene calls are TRBV6-1 and TRBJ1-5; unclear D gene. Germline CDR1 and CDR2: MNHNS and SASEGT. V was pared by 6 bases and J by 2 bases, with 14 bases between. This CDR3 spans 15 amino acids. The CDR3 DNA is TGTGCCAGCAGCGTGGGAGGCCAGGGCAATCAGCCCCAGCATTTT. Translating gives CASSVGGQGNQPQHF.

This clonotype showed up just a few times. The chain uses TRBV7-6 and TRBJ2-1, with 8 positions matching TRBD1. V was pared by 2 bases and J by 3 bases, with 12 bases of the junction left unmatched. The germline CDR1 and CDR2 sequences are SGHVS and FNYEAQ. The CDR3 has 18 residues. The CDR3 nucleotides are TGTGCCAGCAGCTTAACTCATTCGCGCAGGGGGCACTACAATGAGCAGTTCTTC. It encodes CASSLTHSRRGHYNEQFF.

This clonotype has more than one count but fewer than ten. The rearrangement uses TRBV19 and TRBJ1-3; D not certain. Trimming removed 3 bases from V and 1 base from J, with 7 bases in between. This CDR3 comprises 14 residues. CDR1 and CDR2 from the germline V gene are LNHDA and SQIVND (reference sequence). The CDR3 sequence: CASSIGGSGNTIYF. The CDR3 bases are TGTGCCAGTAGTATCGGAGGGTCTGGAAACACCATATATTTT. Full variable domain (remainder filled in from reference TRBV19 and TRBJ1-3): DGGITQSPKYLFRKEGQNVTLSCEQNLNHDAMYWYRQDPGQGLRLIYYSQIVNDFQKGDIAEGYSVSREKKESFPLTVTSAQKNPTAFYLCASSIGGSGNTIYFGEGSWLTVV.

The chain is built from TRBV28 and TRBJ1-2; the D is unclear. V dropped 7 bases and J dropped 6 bases, with 21 bases sitting between them. From germline, CDR1 is MDHEN and CDR2 SYDVKM. The CDR3 is 15 residues long. CDR3 sequence: CASTAPTAQSHGYTF. The CDR3 DNA follows: TGTGCCAGCACCGCGCCTACGGCCCAGTCCCATGGCTACACCTTC.

This chain links TRBV12-3 or TRBV12-4 with TRBJ2-5; 11 bases are shared with TRBD1. This CDR3 is built from 15 residues. Trimming removed 6 bases from V and 3 bases from J; junction bases left unmatched: 6. In nucleotides, the CDR3 is TGTGCCAGCAGCCGGGGACAGGGGGGTGAAGAGACCCAGTACTTC. This encodes CASSRGQGGEETQYF.

J is TRBJ2-7 and V is TRBV11-2, with 7 bases identical to TRBD1. This CDR3 contains 12 residues. Germline values: CDR1 SGHAT, CDR2 FQNNGV. Trimming cost V 5 bases and J 6 bases; bases outside gene matches: 4. CDR3 loop: CASSPNRGEQYF. The DNA for the CDR3 is TGTGCCAGCAGCCCGAACAGGGGCGAGCAGTACTTC.

This rearrangement joins TRBV2 to TRBJ2-2, with TRBD2 identical over 8 bases. Germline V gene lookup returns CDR1 SNHLY and CDR2 FYNNEI. J lost 1 base, V lost 7 bases, and 11 bases had no gene match. The CDR3 loop spans 17 amino acids. The CDR3 DNA reads TGTGCCAGCATTAGCAATAGCGGGGCTTTGAACACCGGGGAGCTGTTTTTT. This codes for CASISNSGALNTGELFF.

V gene TRBV20-1 combines with J gene TRBJ1-1; D is uncertain. This CDR3 contains 13 residues. Germline V gene lookup returns CDR1 DFQATT and CDR2 SNEGSKA (reference sequence). The ends were cut back, 3 bases at V and 0 bases at J, with 8 bases in the middle. The CDR3 nucleotides read TGCAGTGCTAGTACCAGCCTGAACACTGAAGCTTTCTTT. Amino acid sequence: CSASTSLNTEAFF.

The chain is built from TRBV5-8 and TRBJ2-3; D is uncertain. The V and J ends lost 6 bases and 1 base respectively, with 12 bases between them. Germline V lookup: CDR1 SGHTS, CDR2 YDEGEE. The CDR3 runs to 14 residues. As DNA, the CDR3 is TGTGCCAGCACCCGAGACCAGGGCACAGATACGCAGTATTTT. Its protein product is CASTRDQGTDTQYF.

Judged by abundance, this clonotype is medium-sized. The V call is TRBV7-9, the J call TRBJ2-1; 13 bases align to TRBD2. In germline, CDR1 is SEHNR, CDR2 FQNEAQ (reference sequence). The length of the CDR3 is 17 residues. With 4 bases clipped from V and 7 bases from J, the junction kept 10 bases outside the gene matches. CDR3 amino acids: CASSWGLAGTRGNEQFF. The CDR3 DNA sequence: TGTGCCAGCAGCTGGGGACTAGCGGGGACGAGAGGGAATGAGCAGTTCTTC.

This clonotype appeared a single time. CDR3 coding DNA: TGTGCCAGCAGTTTCGGGACTAGCGGGGCGACCGGGGAGCTGTTTTTT. Translation: CASSFGTSGATGELFF. J is TRBJ2-2 and V is TRBV12-3 or TRBV12-4, with 13 bases matching TRBD2. V lost 3 bases and J lost 5; bases outside the gene matches: 3. This CDR3 is 16 amino acids long.

This clonotype was counted between two and nine times. The chain has TRBV6-5 and TRBJ2-7, with D perhaps TRBD1 (7 bases). Germline V CDR1 and CDR2: MNHEY, SVGAGI. Trimming removed 1 base from V and 1 base from J, with 11 bases in between. CDR3 length: 15 amino acids. CDR3 region: CASSYWAGGSYEQYF. The CDR3 DNA sequence: TGTGCCAGCAGTTACTGGGCAGGGGGGTCCTACGAGCAGTACTTC.

This clonotype appeared a few times. The chain employs TRBV4-3 and TRBJ1-6; 7 nucleotides match TRBD1. This CDR3 has 16 amino acids. Germline CDR1 and CDR2: LGHNA and YSLEER. With 4 bases clipped from V and 8 bases from J, the junction kept 11 bases outside the gene matches. CDR3 amino acids: CASSRNRDSKYSPLHF. As DNA, the CDR3 is TGCGCCAGCAGCCGCAACCGGGACAGTAAATATTCACCCCTCCACTTT.

This chain links TRBV7-3 with TRBJ2-3; 7 positions agree with TRBD1. Looked up from germline, CDR1 is SGHTA and CDR2 is FQGTGA. V lost 5 bases to trimming and J lost 6 bases; unmatched junction nucleotides: 23. CDR3 length: 19 residues. CDR3 in DNA: TGTGCCAGCAGCACCGAGAGCAGCGACAGGGTCAGTTTTTCGGATACGCAGTATTTT. Its protein product is CASSTESSDRVSFSDTQYF. The entire variable domain, with the rest obtained from reference TRBV7-3 and TRBJ2-3, is as follows: GAGVSQTPSNKVTEKGKYVELRCDPISGHTALYWYRQSLGQGPEFLIYFQGTGAADDSGLPNDRFFAVRPEGSVSTLKIQRTERGDSAVYLCASSTESSDRVSFSDTQYFGPGTRLTVL.